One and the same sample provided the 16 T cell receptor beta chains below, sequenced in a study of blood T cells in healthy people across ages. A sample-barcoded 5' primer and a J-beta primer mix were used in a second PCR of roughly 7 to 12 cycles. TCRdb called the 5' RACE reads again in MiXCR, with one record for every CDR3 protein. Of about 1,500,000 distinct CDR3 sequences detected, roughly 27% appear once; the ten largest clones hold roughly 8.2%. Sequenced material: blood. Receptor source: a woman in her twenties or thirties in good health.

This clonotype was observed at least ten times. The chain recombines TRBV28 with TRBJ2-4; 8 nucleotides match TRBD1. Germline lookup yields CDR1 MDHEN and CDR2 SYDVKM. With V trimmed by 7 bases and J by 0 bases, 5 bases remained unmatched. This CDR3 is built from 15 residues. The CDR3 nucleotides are TGTGCCAGCACTCGACAGGGGCTAGCCAAAAACATTCAGTACTTC. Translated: CASTRQGLAKNIQYF.

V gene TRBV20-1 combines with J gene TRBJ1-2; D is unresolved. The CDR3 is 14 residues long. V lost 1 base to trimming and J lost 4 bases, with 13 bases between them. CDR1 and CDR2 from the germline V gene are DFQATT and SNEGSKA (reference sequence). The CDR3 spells CSARVKGPGYGYTF. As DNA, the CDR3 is TGCAGTGCTAGAGTGAAGGGTCCTGGCTATGGCTACACCTTC.

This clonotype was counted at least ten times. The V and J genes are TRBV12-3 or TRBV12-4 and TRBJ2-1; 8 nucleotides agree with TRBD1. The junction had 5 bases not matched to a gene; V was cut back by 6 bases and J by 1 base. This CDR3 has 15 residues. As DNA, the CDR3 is TGTGCCAGCAGCAGGCAGGGGGCTTCCTACAATGAGCAGTTCTTC. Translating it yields CASSRQGASYNEQFF.

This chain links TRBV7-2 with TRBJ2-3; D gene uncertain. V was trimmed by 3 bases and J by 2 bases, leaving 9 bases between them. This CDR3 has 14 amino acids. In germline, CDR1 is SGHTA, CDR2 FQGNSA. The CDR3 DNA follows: TGTGCCAGCAGCTTTACCCCCTACACAGATACGCAGTATTTT. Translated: CASSFTPYTDTQYF.

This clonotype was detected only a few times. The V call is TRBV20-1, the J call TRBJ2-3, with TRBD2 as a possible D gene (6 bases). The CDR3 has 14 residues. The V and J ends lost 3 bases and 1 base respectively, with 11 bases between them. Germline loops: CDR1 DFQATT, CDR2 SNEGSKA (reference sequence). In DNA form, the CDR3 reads TGCAGTGCTAGGGTCCCTAGCGGCACAGATACGCAGTATTTT. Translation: CSARVPSGTDTQYF.

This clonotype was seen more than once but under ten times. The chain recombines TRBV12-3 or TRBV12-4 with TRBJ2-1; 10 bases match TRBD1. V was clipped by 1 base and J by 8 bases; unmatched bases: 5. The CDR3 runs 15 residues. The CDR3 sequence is CASSLGTGGVYEQFF. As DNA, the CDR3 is TGTGCCAGCAGTTTAGGGACAGGGGGAGTCTATGAGCAGTTCTTC.

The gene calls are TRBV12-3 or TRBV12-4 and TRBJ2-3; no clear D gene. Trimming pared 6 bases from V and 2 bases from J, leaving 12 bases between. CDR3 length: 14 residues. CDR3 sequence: CASRINGHTDTQYF. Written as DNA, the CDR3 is TGTGCCAGCAGAATTAACGGTCACACAGATACGCAGTATTTT.

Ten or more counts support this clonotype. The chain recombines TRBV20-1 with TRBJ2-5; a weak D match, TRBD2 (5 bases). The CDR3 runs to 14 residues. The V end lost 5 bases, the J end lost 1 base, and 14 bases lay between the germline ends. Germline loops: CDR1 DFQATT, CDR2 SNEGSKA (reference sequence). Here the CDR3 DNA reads TGCAGTGCTTCGCCCTCCAGCGGCCAAGAGACCCAGTACTTC. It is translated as CSASPSSGQETQYF.

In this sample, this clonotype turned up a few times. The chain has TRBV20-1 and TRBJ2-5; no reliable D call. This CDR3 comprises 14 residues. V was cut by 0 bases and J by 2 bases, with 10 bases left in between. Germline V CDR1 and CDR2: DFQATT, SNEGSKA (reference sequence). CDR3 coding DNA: TGCAGTGCTAGAGATGGAGAGCCTCAAGAGACCCAGTACTTC. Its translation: CSARDGEPQETQYF.

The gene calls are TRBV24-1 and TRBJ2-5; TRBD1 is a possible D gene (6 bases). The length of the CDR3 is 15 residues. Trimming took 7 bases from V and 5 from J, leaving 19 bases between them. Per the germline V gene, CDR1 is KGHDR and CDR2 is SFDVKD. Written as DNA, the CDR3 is TGTGCCACCAGCGACAAGTACAGGGCCGCCGAGACCCAGTACTTC. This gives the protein CATSDKYRAAETQYF.

The CDR3 spells CASSPGTSGKNEQFF. CDR3 nucleotides: TGCGCCAGCAGCCCTGGGACTAGCGGGAAAAATGAGCAGTTCTTC. The chain couples TRBV5-1 to TRBJ2-1; 13 bases map to TRBD2. V was pared by 4 bases and J by 7 bases, with 5 bases of the junction left unmatched. The CDR3 is 15 amino acids. Looked up from germline, CDR1 is SGHRS and CDR2 is YFSETQ.

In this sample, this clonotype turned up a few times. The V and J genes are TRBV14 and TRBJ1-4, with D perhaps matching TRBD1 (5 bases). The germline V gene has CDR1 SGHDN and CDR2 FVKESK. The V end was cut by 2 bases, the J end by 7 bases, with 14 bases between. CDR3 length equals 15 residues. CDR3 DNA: TGTGCCAGCAGCCAATTGACGGGGACGGGTGAAAAACTGTTTTTT. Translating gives CASSQLTGTGEKLFF.

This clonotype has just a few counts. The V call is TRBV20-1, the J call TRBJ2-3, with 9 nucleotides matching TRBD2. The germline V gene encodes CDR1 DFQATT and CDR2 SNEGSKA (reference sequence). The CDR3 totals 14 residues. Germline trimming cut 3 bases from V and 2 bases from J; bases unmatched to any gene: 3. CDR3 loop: CSASRLAATDTQYF. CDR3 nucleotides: TGCAGTGCTAGTAGACTAGCGGCCACAGATACGCAGTATTTT.

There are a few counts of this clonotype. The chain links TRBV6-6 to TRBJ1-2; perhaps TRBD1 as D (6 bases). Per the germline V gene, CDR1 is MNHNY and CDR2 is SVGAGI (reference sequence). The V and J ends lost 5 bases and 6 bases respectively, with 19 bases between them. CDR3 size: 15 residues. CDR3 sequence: CASSRVRQGINGYTF. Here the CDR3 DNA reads TGTGCCAGCAGTCGGGTGAGGCAGGGGATAAATGGCTACACCTTC.

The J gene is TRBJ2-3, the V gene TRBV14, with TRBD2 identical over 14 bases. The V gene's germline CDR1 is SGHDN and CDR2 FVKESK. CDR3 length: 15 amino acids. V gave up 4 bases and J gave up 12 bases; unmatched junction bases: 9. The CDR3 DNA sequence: TGTGCCAGCAGCCGACTAGCGGGAGGGCTCTATTCCCAGTATTTT. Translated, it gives CASSRLAGGLYSQYF. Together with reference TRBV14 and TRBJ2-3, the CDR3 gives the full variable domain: EAGVTQFPSHSVIEKGQTVTLRCDPISGHDNLYWYRRVMGKEIKFLLHFVKESKQDESGMPNNRFLAERTGGTYSTLKVQPAELEDSGVYFCASSRLAGGLYSQYFGPGTRLTVL.

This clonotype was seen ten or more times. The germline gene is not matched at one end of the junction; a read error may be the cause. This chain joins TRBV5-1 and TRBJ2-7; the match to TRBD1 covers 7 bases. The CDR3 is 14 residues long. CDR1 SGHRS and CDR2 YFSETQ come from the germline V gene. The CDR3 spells CASSHQQGSCEQYF. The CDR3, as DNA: TGCGCCAGCAGCCACCAACAGGGGTCCTGCGAGCAGTACTTC.